These T cell receptor beta chains were read from a single sample in a study of blood T cells in healthy people across ages. TCRdb processed the 5' RACE reads anew with MiXCR; each CDR3 protein has one entry. The table shows about 1,800,000 distinct CDR3 sequences, with over 25% occurring only once. The material sequenced was blood. The receptor set was obtained from a woman aged 25 to 39 in good health. Each CDR3 is given with its conserved first and last residue. A D gene is named only where the DNA matches it firmly. Clone size is shown for a subset of rows, as once, few, many or a class of expanded clone.

TRBV28	few	TRBJ1-4	-	TGTGCCACCTGGATGGGCTCGAATGAAAAACTGTTTTTT	CATWMGSNEKLFF
TRBV27	many	TRBJ2-3	-	TGTGCCAGCAGATCCTCCAGCACAGATACGCAGTATTTT	CASRSSSTDTQYF
TRBV28	-	TRBJ1-2	TRBD1	TGTGCCAGCAGTCCACCAAGATACAGGGGGCCTTGGTATGGCTACACCTTC	CASSPPRYRGPWYGYTF
TRBV4-2	-	TRBJ2-1	TRBD2	TGTGCCAGCAGCTTCCGGGGGGACAATGAGCAGTTCTTC	CASSFRGDNEQFF
TRBV20-1	-	TRBJ1-6	-	TGCAGTGCGAGTGGGTCCAGGCCCAACTATAATTCACCCCTCCACTTT	CSASGSRPNYNSPLHF
TRBV15	-	TRBJ2-1	TRBD2	TGTGCCACCAGCCGGACTAGCGGGATCGGGACTGAGCAGTTCTTC	CATSRTSGIGTEQFF
TRBV27	few	TRBJ1-6	TRBD1	TGTGCCACCTGGACAGGGTTCGATAATTCACCCCTCCACTTT	CATWTGFDNSPLHF
TRBV6-6	-	TRBJ1-5	-	TGTGCCAGAGGGGGGAGTCAGCCCCAGCATTTT	CARGGSQPQHF
TRBV6-2/TRBV6-3	few	TRBJ2-7	TRBD1	TGTGCCAGCGGTGTACAGGGGATACTCTACGAGCAGTACTTC	CASGVQGILYEQYF
TRBV20-1	-	TRBJ1-1	TRBD1	TGCAGTACTAGGGACGGTACAGGGGGTACTGAAGCTTTCTTT	CSTRDGTGGTEAFF
TRBV20-1	few	TRBJ1-2	TRBD1	TGCAGTGCTAGAGATCCCGACAGGGGTGACTATGGCTACACCTTC	CSARDPDRGDYGYTF
TRBV20-1	few	TRBJ2-7	-	TGTGCTAGAGAATGGACAGAGTACGAGCAGTACTTC	CAREWTEYEQYF
TRBV5-2	-	TRBJ1-1	-	TGTGCCAGCAACCCGGCTTCAAACACTGAAGCTTTCTTT	CASNPASNTEAFF
TRBV9	few	TRBJ2-7	-	TGTGCCAGCAGCACAGACCCACTTTCCCCCTACGCGCAGTACTTC	CASSTDPLSPYAQYF
TRBV20-1	-	TRBJ2-5	TRBD1	TGCAGTACTAGGGACAGGGGATGGAATGAGCAGTACTTC	CSTRDRGWNEQYF
TRBV7-2	few	TRBJ2-2	-	TGTGCCAGCACCAAGAGGTCCGGGGAGCTGTTTTTT	CASTKRSGELFF
TRBV5-1	many	TRBJ2-1	TRBD2	TGCGCCAGCAGCTGGACTAGCGGGGGGGCGTATAATGAGCAGTTCTTC	CASSWTSGGAYNEQFF
TRBV30	-	TRBJ2-1	-	TGTGCCTGGAGTGTAGGTCCGGGTTCTCCCCGACAGTTCTTC	CAWSVGPGSPRQFF
TRBV28	-	TRBJ2-7	-	TGTGCCAGCAGTTCAATCGACGAGCAGTACTTC	CASSSIDEQYF
TRBV28	-	TRBJ1-2	TRBD1	TGTGCCAGCAGACACCCTAGCAGGGGGAACTATGGCTACACCTTC	CASRHPSRGNYGYTF
TRBV25-1	-	TRBJ2-1	-	TGTGCCGGCAGTGGCGGTGAGCAGTTCTTC	CAGSGGEQFF
TRBV7-3	-	TRBJ2-6	-	TGTGCCAGCAGCCCCCAATTGGTGGGGATCGGGGCCAACGTCCTGACTTTC	CASSPQLVGIGANVLTF
TRBV18	few	TRBJ2-1	-	TGTGCCAGCTCACCCAAGCAAGCGATACTTTCCTACAATGAGCAGTTCTTC	CASSPKQAILSYNEQFF
TRBV5-1	-	TRBJ1-5	-	TGCGCCAGCAGCTGGAGGGCAATTAGGCCCCAGCATTTT	CASSWRAIRPQHF
TRBV30	many	TRBJ1-2	-	TGTGCCTGGAGTGTACAAGGAGGGTCCCGCTACACCTTC	CAWSVQGGSRYTF
TRBV20-1	-	TRBJ2-3	TRBD2	TGCAGTGCTAGAGATCAAGCGGGGTGGCGGGATACGCAGTATTTT	CSARDQAGWRDTQYF
TRBV20-1	-	TRBJ2-2	-	TGCAGTGCTAGCTCTACCGACAGCAACACCGGGGAGCTGTTTTTT	CSASSTDSNTGELFF
TRBV15	few	TRBJ2-4	-	TGTGCCACCAGCAGAGAGGTCGGGGCTCAGTACTTC	CATSREVGAQYF
TRBV20-1	-	TRBJ2-7	-	TGCAGTGCTAGACAATTGGCAGACTGGTCCTACAATGGGCAGTACTTC	CSARQLADWSYNGQYF
TRBV20-1	-	TRBJ1-5	-	TGCAGTGCTAGAAGAGGGGAGGTGGGCAATCAGCCCCAGCATTTT	CSARRGEVGNQPQHF
TRBV6-1	few	TRBJ1-2	-	TGTGCCAGCAGAAACGGACCCACTAACTATGGCTACACCTTC	CASRNGPTNYGYTF
TRBV5-5	-	TRBJ2-5	-	TGTGCCAGCAGCTTGGCCTGGGGGACCCAAGAGACCCAGTACTTC	CASSLAWGTQETQYF